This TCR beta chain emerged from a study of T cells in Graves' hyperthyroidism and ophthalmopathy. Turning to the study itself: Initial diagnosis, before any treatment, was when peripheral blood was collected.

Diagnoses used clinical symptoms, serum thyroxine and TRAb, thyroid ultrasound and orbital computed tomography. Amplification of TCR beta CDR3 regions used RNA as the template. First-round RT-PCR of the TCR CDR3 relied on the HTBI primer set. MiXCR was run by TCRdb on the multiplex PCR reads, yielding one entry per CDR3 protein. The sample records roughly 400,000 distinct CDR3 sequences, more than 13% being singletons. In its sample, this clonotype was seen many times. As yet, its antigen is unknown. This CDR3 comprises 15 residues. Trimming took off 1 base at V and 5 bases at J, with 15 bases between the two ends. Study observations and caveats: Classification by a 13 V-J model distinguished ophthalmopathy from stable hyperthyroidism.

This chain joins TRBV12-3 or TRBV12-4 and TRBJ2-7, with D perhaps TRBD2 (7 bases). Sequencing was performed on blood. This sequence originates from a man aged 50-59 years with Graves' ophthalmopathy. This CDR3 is CASSLGGGAFHEQYF. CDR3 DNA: TGTGCCAGCAGTTTAGGCGGGGGCGCCTTCCACGAGCAGTACTTC.